The T cell receptor beta chain described here comes from a study of T cell repertoires in cytomegalovirus infection (dated by TCRdb to between 2018 and 2021). Some background on the complete study: Donor HLA type was relevant to the analysis, because carriage of CMV infection together with the matching HLA type was indicated by public TCR beta signatures.

The investigation overall reported the following: The ex vivo response was dominated by HLA-C-restricted CMV-specific TCR beta clonotypes, which also provided the single most frequent clonotype in two of eight donors. Cumulative frequency of public TCR beta family members discriminated carriers of CMV infection plus the relevant HLA type in this cohort and an independent approximately 350-donor cohort.

Sequenced on an Illumina HiSeq 1500. The public reads were reprocessed in TCRdb via fastp at Q25 and MiXCR, keeping in-frame beta chains. Rows with one shared CDR3 protein collapse into an entry with the most common genes and DNA. The sample contains some 320,000 distinct CDR3 sequences, roughly 9.5% of them found a single time. About 4.5% of the sample rests with the top ten. Taken from the germline V gene, the CDR1 and CDR2 loops are SGHTA and FQGNSA. Its CDR3 holds 17 amino acids, cysteine through phenylalanine. The retained sequence is limited to the CDR3, 51 bases, with the frame set at the first base. As concerns this clonotype: Which antigen it targets is not known. The junction differs from germline at one of its ends, possibly a read error.

The receptor was isolated from a human donor in good health (CMV status not recorded). Some clones in this sample may be carry-over from other donors' samples. The sample was PBMCs. This sequence uses TRBV7-2 and TRBJ1-5, with no confident D gene call. The CDR3 protein sequence reads: CASSLQIGQSSNQLQHF. The DNA reads as follows: TGTGCCAGCAGCTTACAAATTGGGCAGAGTAGCAATCAGCTCCAGCATTTT.